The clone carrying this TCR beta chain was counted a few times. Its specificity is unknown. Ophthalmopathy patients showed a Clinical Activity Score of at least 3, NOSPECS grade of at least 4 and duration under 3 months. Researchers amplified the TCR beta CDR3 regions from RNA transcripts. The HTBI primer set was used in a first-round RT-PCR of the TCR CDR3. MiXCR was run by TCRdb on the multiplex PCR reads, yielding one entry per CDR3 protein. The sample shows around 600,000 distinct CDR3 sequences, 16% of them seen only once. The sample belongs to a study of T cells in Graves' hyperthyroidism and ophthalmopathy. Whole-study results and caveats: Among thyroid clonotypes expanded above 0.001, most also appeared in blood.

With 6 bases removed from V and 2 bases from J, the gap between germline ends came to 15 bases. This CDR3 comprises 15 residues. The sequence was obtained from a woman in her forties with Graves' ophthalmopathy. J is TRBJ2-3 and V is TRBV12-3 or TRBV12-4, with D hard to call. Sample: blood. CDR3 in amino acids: CASSSFGPLTDTQYF. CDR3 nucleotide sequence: TGTGCCAGCAGCTCGTTCGGGCCTCTCACAGATACGCAGTATTTT.